Described below is a single TCR beta chain sequence and its context. Its antigen is unidentified. The data derive from a study of T cell repertoires and HLA-DP antigens. The CDR3 runs 12 residues. Germline-derived CDR1 and CDR2 are MDHEN and SYDVKM. V lost 3 bases and J lost 11, with 13 bases in between. For pre-culture CD4+ samples, the target was approximately 200,000 T cell genomes. Here immunoSEQ multiplex PCR was the method, and the copy in TCRdb shows in-frame clones only, minus some. This table holds some 110,000 clones, 80% to 95% found once. Sample: CD4+ T cells from PBMCs. The chain recombines TRBV28 with TRBJ1-1; the D gene is possibly TRBD1 (5 bases). This clonotype was obtained from a young woman in good health and CMV-seronegative. The chain's CDR3 is CASSFNYRGAFF. The CDR3, as DNA: TGTGCCAGCAGTTTCAACTACCGGGGCGCTTTCTTT.